What follows describes a single T cell receptor beta chain. Its antigen is unknown. The sample originates from a study of OX40 agonist ivuxolimab in advanced cancers. Background on the study: Ivuxolimab was delivered to patients intravenously every 2 weeks at doses spanning 0.01 to 10 mg/kg.

CDR1 and CDR2 (germline): SGHTA, FQGTGA. This CDR3 has 14 residues. V lost 5 bases, J lost 0 bases, and 9 bases lay in between. Patients had blood sampled at baseline and again on cycle 4 day 1 and cycle 7 day 1. Generated by immunoSEQ multiplex PCR, the TCRdb table keeps only in-frame clones and is missing some. This sample has around 66,000 clones, with 85% to 90% found just once. Study results and limitations: CD4+ T cells averaged fewer expanded clones than CD8+ T cells.

This TCR was recovered from an adult with an advanced solid tumor such as melanoma, head and neck, liver or kidney cancer. The chain has TRBV7-3 and TRBJ2-3; D is perhaps TRBD2 (6 bases). Sequences were derived from CD4+ or CD8+ T cells sorted from blood, sampled in a trial of the OX40 agonist ivuxolimab. The CDR3 sequence is CASSRAGSTDTQYF. For the CDR3, the DNA is TGTGCCAGCAGCCGGGCGGGGAGCACAGATACGCAGTATTTT.